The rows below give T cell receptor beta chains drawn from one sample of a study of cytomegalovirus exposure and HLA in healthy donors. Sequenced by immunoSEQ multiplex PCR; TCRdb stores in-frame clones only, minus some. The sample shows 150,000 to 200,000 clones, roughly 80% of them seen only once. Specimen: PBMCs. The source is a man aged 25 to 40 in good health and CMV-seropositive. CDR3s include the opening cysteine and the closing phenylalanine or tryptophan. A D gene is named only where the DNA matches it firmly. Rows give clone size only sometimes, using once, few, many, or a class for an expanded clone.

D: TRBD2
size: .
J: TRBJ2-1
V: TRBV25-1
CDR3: CASRFSGREYNEQFF
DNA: TGTGCCAGCAGATTTAGCGGGAGGGAATACAATGAGCAGTTCTTC

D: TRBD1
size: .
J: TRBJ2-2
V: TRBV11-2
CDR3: CASREQGETGELFF
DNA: TGTGCCAGCAGAGAGCAGGGGGAGACCGGGGAGCTGTTTTTT

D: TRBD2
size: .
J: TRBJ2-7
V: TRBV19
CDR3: CASSHGGGSEQYF
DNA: TGTGCCAGTAGTCATGGGGGGGGGTCCGAGCAGTACTTC

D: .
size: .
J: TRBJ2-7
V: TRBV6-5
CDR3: CASSPALYSGQYF
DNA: TGTGCCAGCAGTCCCGCATTATACAGCGGGCAGTACTTC

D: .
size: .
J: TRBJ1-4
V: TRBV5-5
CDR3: CASSSVTGPNEKLFF
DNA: TGTGCCAGCAGCTCCGTCACAGGGCCTAATGAAAAACTGTTTTTT

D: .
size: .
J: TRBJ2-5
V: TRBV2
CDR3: CASSINSEETQYF
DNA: TGTGCCAGCAGTATTAACAGTGAAGAGACCCAGTACTTC

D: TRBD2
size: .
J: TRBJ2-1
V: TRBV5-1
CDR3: CASSSRSGASGGHNEQFF
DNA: TGCGCCAGCAGCTCGCGATCTGGGGCTAGCGGGGGACACAATGAGCAGTTCTTC

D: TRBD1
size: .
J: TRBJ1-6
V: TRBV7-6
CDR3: CASSLGQGSPLHF
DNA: TGTGCCAGCAGCTTAGGACAGGGTTCACCCCTCCACTTT

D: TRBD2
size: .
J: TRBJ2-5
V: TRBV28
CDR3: CASSPPSGRVYQETQYF
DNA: TGTGCCAGCAGTCCGCCTAGCGGGAGGGTGTACCAAGAGACCCAGTACTTC

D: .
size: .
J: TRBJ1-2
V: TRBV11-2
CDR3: CASSLEDSLYGYTF
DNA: TGTGCCAGCAGCCTAGAAGACAGTCTCTATGGCTACACCTTC

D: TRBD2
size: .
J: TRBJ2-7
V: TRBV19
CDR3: CASSPASGSYEQYF
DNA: TGTGCCAGCTCGCCGGCTAGCGGCTCCTACGAGCAGTACTTC

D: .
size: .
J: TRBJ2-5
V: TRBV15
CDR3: CATSRDSRAGETQYF
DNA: TGTGCCACCAGCAGAGATTCGAGGGCCGGGGAGACCCAGTACTTC

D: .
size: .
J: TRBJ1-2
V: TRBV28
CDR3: CASSPTDRLYGYTF
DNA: TGTGCCAGCAGCCCTACCGACAGGCTCTATGGCTACACCTTC

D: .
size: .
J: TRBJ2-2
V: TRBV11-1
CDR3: CASSRDTNTGELFF
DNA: TGTGCCAGCAGCAGGGACACGAACACCGGGGAGCTGTTTTTT

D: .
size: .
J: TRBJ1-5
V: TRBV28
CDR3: CASSPGGNQPQHF
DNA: TGTGCCAGCAGCCCAGGGGGCAATCAGCCCCAGCATTTT

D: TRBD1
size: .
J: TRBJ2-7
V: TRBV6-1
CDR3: CASSEREGTDAYEQYF
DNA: TGTGCCAGCAGTGAAAGGGAAGGGACAGACGCCTACGAGCAGTACTTC

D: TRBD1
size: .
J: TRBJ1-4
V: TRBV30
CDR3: CAWSLGQGTFREKLFF
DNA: TGTGCCTGGAGTTTGGGACAGGGGACGTTTAGAGAAAAACTGTTTTTT

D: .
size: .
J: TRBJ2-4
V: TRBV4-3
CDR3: CASSQDISNIQYF
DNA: TGCGCCAGCAGCCAGGACATCAGCAACATTCAGTACTTC

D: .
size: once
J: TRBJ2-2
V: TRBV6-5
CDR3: CASNGRGRETGELFF
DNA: TGTGCCAGCAACGGGCGGGGGCGTGAAACCGGGGAGCTGTTTTTT

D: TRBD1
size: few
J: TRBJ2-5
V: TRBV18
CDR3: CASSLRTGRPGETQYF
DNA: TGTGCCAGCTCACTACGGACAGGTCGTCCAGGGGAGACCCAGTACTTC

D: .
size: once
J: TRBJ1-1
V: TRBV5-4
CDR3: CASSLFIHTEAFF
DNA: TGTGCCAGCAGCTTGTTTATTCACACTGAAGCTTTCTTT

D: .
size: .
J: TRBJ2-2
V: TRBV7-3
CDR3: CASSLYPRGNTGELFF
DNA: TGTGCCAGCAGCTTATACCCCCGGGGGAACACCGGGGAGCTGTTTTTT

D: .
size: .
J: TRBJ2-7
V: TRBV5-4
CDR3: CASSFVSSYEQYF
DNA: TGTGCCAGCAGCTTTGTCAGCTCCTACGAGCAGTACTTC

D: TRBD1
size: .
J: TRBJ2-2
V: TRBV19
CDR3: CASSSGTGGTGELFF
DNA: TGTGCCAGTAGTTCCGGGACAGGGGGCACCGGGGAGCTGTTTTTT

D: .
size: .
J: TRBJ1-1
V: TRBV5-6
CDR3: CASSLPRVLGVDTEAFF
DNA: TGTGCCAGCAGCTTACCTCGAGTACTGGGAGTGGACACTGAAGCTTTCTTT

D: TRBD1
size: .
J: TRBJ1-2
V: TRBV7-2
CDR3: CASSAVVRDRTNYGYTF
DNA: TGTGCCAGCAGCGCGGTCGTCCGGGACAGAACTAACTATGGCTACACCTTC

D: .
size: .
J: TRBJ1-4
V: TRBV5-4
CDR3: CASSLEPGRGEKLFF
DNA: TGTGCCAGCAGCTTGGAGCCAGGTCGGGGTGAAAAACTGTTTTTT

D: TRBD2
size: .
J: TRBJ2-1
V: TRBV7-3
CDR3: CASSLGLAGGYEQFF
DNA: TGTGCCAGCAGCTTAGGGCTAGCGGGAGGGTACGAGCAGTTCTTC

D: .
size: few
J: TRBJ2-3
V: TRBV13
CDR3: CASSFRAQSTDTQYF
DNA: TGTGCCAGCAGCTTCAGGGCACAAAGCACAGATACGCAGTATTTT

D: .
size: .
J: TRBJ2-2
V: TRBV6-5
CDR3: CASSHLWTDTGELFF
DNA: TGTGCCAGCAGCCACCTATGGACAGACACCGGGGAGCTGTTTTTT

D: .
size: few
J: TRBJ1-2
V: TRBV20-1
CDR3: CSASPRGYTF
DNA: TGCAGTGCTAGTCCCCGGGGCTACACCTTC

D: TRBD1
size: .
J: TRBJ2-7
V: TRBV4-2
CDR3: CASSPYRGRF
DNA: TGTGCCAGCAGCCCCTACAGGGGGCGCTTC

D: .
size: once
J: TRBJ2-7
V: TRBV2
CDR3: CASGGSYEQYF
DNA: TGTGCCAGCGGGGGGAGCTACGAGCAGTACTTC

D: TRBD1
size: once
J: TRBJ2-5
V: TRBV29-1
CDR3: CSVGTGTTYKETQYF
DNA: TGCAGCGTTGGGACAGGGACAACTTATAAAGAGACCCAGTACTTC

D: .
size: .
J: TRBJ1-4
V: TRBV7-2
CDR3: CASSLAGAATNEKLFF
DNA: TGTGCCAGCAGCTTAGCCGGAGCAGCCACTAATGAAAAACTGTTTTTT

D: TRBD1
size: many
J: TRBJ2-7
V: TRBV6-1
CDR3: CASNLDPGQAYEQYF
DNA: TGTGCCAGCAATCTCGACCCTGGACAGGCCTACGAGCAGTACTTC

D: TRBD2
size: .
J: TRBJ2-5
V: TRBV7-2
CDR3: CASSSVVVAGGLGTQYF
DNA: TGTGCCAGCAGCTCCGTAGTAGTTGCGGGGGGCCTGGGGACCCAGTACTTC

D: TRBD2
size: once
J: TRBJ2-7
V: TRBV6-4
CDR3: CATTGTSDEQYF
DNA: TGTGCCACCACCGGGACTAGCGACGAGCAGTACTTC

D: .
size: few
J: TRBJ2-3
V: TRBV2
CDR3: CASRHHDTDTQYF
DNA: TGTGCCAGCAGACACCACGACACAGATACGCAGTATTTT

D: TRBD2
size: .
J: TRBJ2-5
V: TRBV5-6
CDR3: CASSYGLAGGRETQYF
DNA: TGTGCCAGCAGCTATGGACTAGCGGGAGGACGGGAGACCCAGTACTTC

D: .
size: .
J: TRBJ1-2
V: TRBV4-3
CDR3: CASSQDPPQSGLWNYGYTF
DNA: TGCGCCAGCAGCCAAGATCCCCCCCAGTCGGGACTTTGGAACTATGGCTACACCTTC

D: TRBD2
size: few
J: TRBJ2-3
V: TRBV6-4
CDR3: CASSRTSGRGRDTQYF
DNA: TGTGCCAGCAGCCGGACTAGCGGGAGAGGGCGTGATACGCAGTATTTT

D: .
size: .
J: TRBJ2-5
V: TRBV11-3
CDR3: CASSLGVPGETQYF
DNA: TGTGCCAGCAGCTTAGGAGTACCAGGAGAGACCCAGTACTTC

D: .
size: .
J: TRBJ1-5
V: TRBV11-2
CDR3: CASSLGAGSNQPQHF
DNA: TGTGCCAGCAGCTTAGGGGCGGGCAGCAATCAGCCCCAGCATTTT

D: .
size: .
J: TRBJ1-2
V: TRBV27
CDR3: CASSLLGGNGYTF
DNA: TGTGCCAGCAGTTTATTAGGGGGTAACGGCTACACCTTC

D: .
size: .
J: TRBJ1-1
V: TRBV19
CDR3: CASSIEDTEAFF
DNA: TGTGCCAGTAGTATTGAGGACACTGAAGCTTTCTTT

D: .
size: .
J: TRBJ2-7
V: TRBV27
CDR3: CASSVRVSYEQYF
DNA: TGTGCCAGCAGCGTTCGGGTTTCCTACGAGCAGTACTTC

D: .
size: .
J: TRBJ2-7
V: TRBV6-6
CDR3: CASSSPASAGEQYF
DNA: TGTGCCAGCAGTTCCCCCGCCAGCGCCGGCGAGCAGTACTTC

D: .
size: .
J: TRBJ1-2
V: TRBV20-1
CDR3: CSATVGGGYTF
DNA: TGCAGTGCTACGGTCGGTGGTGGCTACACCTTC

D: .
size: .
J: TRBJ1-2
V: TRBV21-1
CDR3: CASSKRGPGGSNYGYTF
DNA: TGTGCCAGCAGCAAACGGGGCCCCGGAGGGTCTAACTATGGCTACACCTTC

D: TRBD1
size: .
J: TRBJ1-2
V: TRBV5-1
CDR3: CASSSMGQGGRAYGYTF
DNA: TGCGCCAGCAGCTCCATGGGACAGGGGGGTCGAGCCTATGGCTACACCTTC

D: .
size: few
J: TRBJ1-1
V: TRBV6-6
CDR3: CATLLNTEAFF
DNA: TGTGCCACACTTCTGAACACTGAAGCTTTCTTT

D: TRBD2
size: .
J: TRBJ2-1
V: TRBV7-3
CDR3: CASSSGTSIHEQFF
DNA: TGTGCCAGCAGCTCCGGGACTAGCATTCATGAGCAGTTCTTC

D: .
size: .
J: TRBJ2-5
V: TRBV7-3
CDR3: CASSLLGLKEETQYF
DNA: TGTGCCAGCAGCTTATTGGGACTCAAAGAGGAGACCCAGTACTTC

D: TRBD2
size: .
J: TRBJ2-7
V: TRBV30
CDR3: CAWSAEAGTSGTYEQYF
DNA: TGTGCCTGGAGTGCTGAGGCCGGGACTAGCGGAACCTACGAGCAGTACTTC

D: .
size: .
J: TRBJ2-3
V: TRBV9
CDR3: CASSPTTDTQYF
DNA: TGTGCCAGCAGCCCAACTACGGATACGCAGTATTTT